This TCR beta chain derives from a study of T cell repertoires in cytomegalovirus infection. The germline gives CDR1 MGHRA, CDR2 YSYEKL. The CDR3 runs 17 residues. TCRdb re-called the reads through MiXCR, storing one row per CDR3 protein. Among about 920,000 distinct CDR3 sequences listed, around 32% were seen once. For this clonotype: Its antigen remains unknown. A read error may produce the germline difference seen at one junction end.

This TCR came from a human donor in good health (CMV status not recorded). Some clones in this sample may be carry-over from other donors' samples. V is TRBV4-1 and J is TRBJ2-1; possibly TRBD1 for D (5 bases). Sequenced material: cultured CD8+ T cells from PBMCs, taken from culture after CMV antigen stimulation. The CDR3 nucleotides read TGTGCCAGCAGCCAAGATCTCCGACAGAAGACCTACAATGAGCAGTTCTTC. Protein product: CASSQDLRQKTYNEQFF.